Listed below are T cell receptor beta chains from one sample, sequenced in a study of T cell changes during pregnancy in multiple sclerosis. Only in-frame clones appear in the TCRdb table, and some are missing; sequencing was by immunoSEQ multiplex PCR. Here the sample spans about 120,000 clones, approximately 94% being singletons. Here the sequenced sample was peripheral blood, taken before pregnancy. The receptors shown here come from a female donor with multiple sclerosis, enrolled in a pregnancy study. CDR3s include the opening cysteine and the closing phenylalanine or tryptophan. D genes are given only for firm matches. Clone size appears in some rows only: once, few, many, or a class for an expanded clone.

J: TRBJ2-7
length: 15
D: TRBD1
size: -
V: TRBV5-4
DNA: TGTGCCAGCAGCAGCTCCGGGACAGGGGGCAACGAGCAGTACTTC
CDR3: CASSSSGTGGNEQYF

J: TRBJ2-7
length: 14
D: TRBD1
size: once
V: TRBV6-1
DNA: TGTGCCAGCAGGGCCGGACAGGGGTACAACGAGCAGTACTTC
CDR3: CASRAGQGYNEQYF

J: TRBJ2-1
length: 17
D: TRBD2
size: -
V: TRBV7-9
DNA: TGTGCCAGCAGCTTAGCGCGGGGACTAGCGGGAAATCATGAGCAGTTCTTC
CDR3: CASSLARGLAGNHEQFF

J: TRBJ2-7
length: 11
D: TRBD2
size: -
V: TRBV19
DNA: TGTGCCAGCGGGGGGTTCTACGAGCAGTACTTC
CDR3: CASGGFYEQYF

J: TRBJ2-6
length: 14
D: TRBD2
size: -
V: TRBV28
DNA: TGTGCCAGCAGTTTTGGGGGGACTAGCGGTTTCCTGACTTTC
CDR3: CASSFGGTSGFLTF

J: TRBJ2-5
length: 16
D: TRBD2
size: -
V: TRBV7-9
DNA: TGTGCCAGCAGCTTATCCAGCGGGGGGTTAGAAGAGACCCAGTACTTC
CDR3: CASSLSSGGLEETQYF

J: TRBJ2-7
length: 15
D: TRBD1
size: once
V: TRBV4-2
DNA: TGTGCCAGCAGCGTTCCCGGGACAGGGGGCTACGAGCAGTACTTC
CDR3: CASSVPGTGGYEQYF

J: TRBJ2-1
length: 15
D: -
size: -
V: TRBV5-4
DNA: TGTGCCAGCAGCCCCCAGGCGGGGTCCTACAATGAGCAGTTCTTC
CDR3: CASSPQAGSYNEQFF

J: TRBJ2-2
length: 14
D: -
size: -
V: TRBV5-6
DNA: TGTGCCAGCAGCTTCCCAGGGAGGCCCGGGGAGCTGTTTTTT
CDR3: CASSFPGRPGELFF

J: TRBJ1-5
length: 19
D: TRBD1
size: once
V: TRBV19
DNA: TGTGCCAGTATGCCGCAGCCGGCGGACAGGAGAAGTAGCAATCAGCCCCAGCATTTT
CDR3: CASMPQPADRRSSNQPQHF